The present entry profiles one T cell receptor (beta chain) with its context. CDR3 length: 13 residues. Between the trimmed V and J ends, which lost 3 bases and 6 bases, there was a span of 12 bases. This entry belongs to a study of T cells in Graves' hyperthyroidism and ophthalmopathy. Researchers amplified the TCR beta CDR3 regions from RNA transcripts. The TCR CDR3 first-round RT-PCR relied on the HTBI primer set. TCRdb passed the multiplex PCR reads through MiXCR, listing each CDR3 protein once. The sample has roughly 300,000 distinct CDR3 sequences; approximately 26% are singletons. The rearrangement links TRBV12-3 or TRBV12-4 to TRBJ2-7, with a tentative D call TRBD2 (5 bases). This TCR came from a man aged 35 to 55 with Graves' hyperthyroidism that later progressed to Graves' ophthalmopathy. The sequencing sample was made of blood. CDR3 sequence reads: CASSLVGKREQYF. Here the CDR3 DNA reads TGTGCCAGCAGTTTGGTCGGGAAACGCGAGCAGTACTTC.